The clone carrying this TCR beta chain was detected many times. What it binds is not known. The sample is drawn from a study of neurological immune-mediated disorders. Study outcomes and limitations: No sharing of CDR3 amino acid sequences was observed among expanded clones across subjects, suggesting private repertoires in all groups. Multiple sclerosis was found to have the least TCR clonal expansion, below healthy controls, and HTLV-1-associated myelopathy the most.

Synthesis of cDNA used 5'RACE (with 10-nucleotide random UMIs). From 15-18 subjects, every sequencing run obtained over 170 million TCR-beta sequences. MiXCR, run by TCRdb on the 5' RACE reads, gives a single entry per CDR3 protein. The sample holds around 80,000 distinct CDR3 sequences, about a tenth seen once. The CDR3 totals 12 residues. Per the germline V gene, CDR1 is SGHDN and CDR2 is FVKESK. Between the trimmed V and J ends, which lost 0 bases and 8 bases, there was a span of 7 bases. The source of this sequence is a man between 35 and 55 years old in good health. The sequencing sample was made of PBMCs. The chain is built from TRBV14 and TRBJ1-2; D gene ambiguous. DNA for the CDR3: TGTGCCAGCAGCCAAGATGCCAGGGGCTACACCTTC. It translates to CASSQDARGYTF.